A single sample is the source of the 11 T cell receptor beta chains below, sequenced in a study of Ad26.COV2.S vaccination and SARS-CoV-2 variants. The treatment was: some 20 received Ad26.COV2.S at low or high dose, single or two shots; 5 received placebo; per-sample allocation not given. Samples came from day 63 after the first vaccine or placebo injection. Clones were read by immunoSEQ multiplex PCR, and TCRdb kept only the in-frame ones, dropping some. This table has over 400,000 clones, about 90% appearing once. The sequencing here drew on peripheral blood, taken in a trial of Ad26.COV2.S vaccine versus placebo. All receptors come from a person aged 18 to 65 who received the Ad26.COV2.S COVID-19 vaccine or a placebo.

This clone was counted only a few times. The V call is TRBV29-1, the J call TRBJ1-2; D remains ambiguous. V was shortened by 0 bases and J by 3 bases, with 17 bases between the two germline ends. CDR1 SQVTM and CDR2 ANQGSEA come from the germline V gene. The CDR3 is made up of 16 amino acids. CDR3 sequence (DNA): TGCAGCGTTGAAGAGGCCAGGCAGCGTGAGTACTATGGCTACACCTTC. Residues: CSVEEARQREYYGYTF.

The rearrangement joins TRBV27 to TRBJ1-6; possible D gene TRBD1, 6 bases. Trimming removed 2 bases at V and 6 bases at J, with 17 bases between. The CDR3 contains 17 residues. CDR1 is MNHEY, CDR2 SMNVEV, per germline (reference sequence). In DNA form, the CDR3 reads TGTGCCAGCAGTTTACTGGGGGCGGGGGTAGGTAATTCACCCCTCCACTTT. Translation gives CASSLLGAGVGNSPLHF.

The chain has TRBV7-8 and TRBJ2-5; TRBD2 matches at 7 bases. J gave up 5 bases and V 4 bases, and 10 bases lay outside the gene matches. Germline V CDR1 and CDR2: SGHVS, FQNEAQ. The length of the CDR3 is 15 residues. CDR3 protein: CASSSTFSSGETQYF. In nucleotides, the CDR3 is TGTGCCAGCAGCTCGACATTCTCTAGCGGTGAGACCCAGTACTTC.

The chain joins TRBV6-6 to TRBJ1-5, with D possibly being TRBD1 (5 bases). Trimming took 5 bases from V and 5 from J, leaving 7 bases between them. From germline, CDR1 is MNHNY and CDR2 SVGAGI (reference sequence). CDR3 length: 12 residues. CDR3: CASSPTDQPQHF. The CDR3 DNA reads TGTGCCAGCAGTCCGACAGATCAGCCCCAGCATTTT.

V is TRBV4-3 and J is TRBJ2-7; unclear D gene. This CDR3 is built from 15 residues. The V end lost 1 base, the J end lost 3 bases, and 13 bases lay between the germline ends. Per germline, CDR1 LGHNA and CDR2 YSLEER. The CDR3 sequence is CASSQGLHGDYEQYF. CDR3 sequence (DNA): TGCGCCAGCAGCCAAGGACTCCACGGAGACTACGAGCAGTACTTC.

This chain connects TRBV10-2 to TRBJ2-1; TRBD2 aligns across 11 bases. V lost 3 bases and J lost 6; bases outside the gene matches: 4. CDR1 and CDR2 (germline): WSHSY, SAAADI. The CDR3 contains 15 residues. For the CDR3, the DNA is TGCGCCAGCAGTGAAACTAGCGGGGGTCGCAATGAGCAGTTCTTC. It encodes CASSETSGGRNEQFF.

In its sample, this clone was seen once. V usage is TRBV7-8 and J usage is TRBJ2-1; D ambiguous. The CDR3 contains 16 residues. Trimming cost V 7 bases and J 0 bases, with 16 bases left between them. Germline CDR1 is SGHVS and CDR2 is FQNEAQ. In nucleotides, the CDR3 is TGTGCCAGCATCCCCACCCGGGTAAGCTCCTACAATGAGCAGTTCTTC. Translation: CASIPTRVSSYNEQFF.

CDR3 residues: CAISVGQGQPQHF. In nucleotides, the CDR3 is TGTGCCATCAGTGTGGGGCAGGGGCAGCCCCAGCATTTT. The chain couples TRBV10-3 to TRBJ1-5; tentative D call: TRBD1 (6 bases). The V gene lost 4 bases and the J gene lost 7 bases, with 11 bases spanning the gap. CDR1 is ENHRY and CDR2 is SYGVKD in the germline V gene. The CDR3 has 13 residues.

J is TRBJ1-1 and V is TRBV19; D is ambiguous. Germline CDR1 is LNHDA and CDR2 is SQIVND (reference sequence). CDR3 length: 11 residues. V was pared by 4 bases and J by 7 bases, with 7 bases between. CDR3 residues: CASSNLLEAFF. The CDR3 nucleotides are TGTGCCAGTAGTAATCTGCTTGAAGCTTTCTTT.

The genes are TRBV2 and TRBJ1-3; 8 nucleotides line up with TRBD1. V shed 6 bases, J shed 8 bases, and the junction held 9 bases outside the gene matches. The CDR3 extends over 14 amino acids. Germline-derived CDR1 and CDR2 are SNHLY and FYNNEI. In DNA, the CDR3 is TGTGCCAGCAGGGACAGGGAAACGGTGGACACCATATATTTT. Its translation is CASRDRETVDTIYF.

V and J are TRBV5-6 and TRBJ1-1; no firm D call. The CDR3 loop spans 13 amino acids. The germline V gene encodes CDR1 SGHDT and CDR2 YYEEEE. Trimming removed 4 bases from V and 5 bases from J, with 12 bases in between. In DNA form, the CDR3 reads TGTGCCAGCAGCGACCGGGCCGAGACTGAAGCTTTCTTT. This encodes CASSDRAETEAFF.